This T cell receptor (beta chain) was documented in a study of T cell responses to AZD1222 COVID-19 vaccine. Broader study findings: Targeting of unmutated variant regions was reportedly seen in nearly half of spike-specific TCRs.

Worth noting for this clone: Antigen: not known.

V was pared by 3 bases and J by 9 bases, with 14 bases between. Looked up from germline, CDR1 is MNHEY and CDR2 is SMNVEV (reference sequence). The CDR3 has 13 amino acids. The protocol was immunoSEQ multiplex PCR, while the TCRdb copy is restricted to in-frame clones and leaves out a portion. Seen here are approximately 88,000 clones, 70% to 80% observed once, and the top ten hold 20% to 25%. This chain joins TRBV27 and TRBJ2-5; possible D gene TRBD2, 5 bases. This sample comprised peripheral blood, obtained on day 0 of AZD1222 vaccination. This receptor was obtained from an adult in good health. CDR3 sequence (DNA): TGTGCCAGCAGTTTTGGAGACTCCGGGGCCCAGTACTTC. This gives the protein CASSFGDSGAQYF.